These 30 T cell receptor beta chains originate from one sample sequenced in a study of shared clonotypes between healthy human individuals. The table came from immunoSEQ multiplex PCR; TCRdb's copy has only in-frame clones and leaves some out. The sample lists some 680,000 clones; around 73% were seen once. Material: memory CD4+ T cells sorted from blood. Subset in this sample: CD45RA-negative fraction. The source of these receptors is a woman aged 25 to 39 in good health.

This clone appeared a few times. CDR3 residues: CASSLVRGKAFF. Written as DNA, the CDR3 is TGTGCCAGCAGCTTAGTCAGGGGGAAAGCTTTCTTT. V is TRBV11-2 and J is TRBJ1-1; 7 nucleotides line up with TRBD1. The CDR3 covers 12 residues. Germline-derived CDR1 and CDR2 are SGHAT and FQNNGV. J lost 9 bases, V lost 1 base, and 2 bases had no gene match.

The J gene is TRBJ2-2, the V gene TRBV29-1; no firm D call. Germline V gene lookup returns CDR1 SQVTM and CDR2 ANQGSEA. The germline V and J ends were trimmed by 5 bases and 4 bases, with 17 bases remaining between them. The CDR3 extends over 15 amino acids. The CDR3 reads CSVRLTPTSTGELFF. CDR3 bases: TGCAGCGTTCGCTTAACCCCAACGAGCACCGGGGAGCTGTTTTTT.

J is TRBJ1-1 and V is TRBV7-9; no reliable D call. V was clipped by 1 base and J by 0 bases, with 6 bases between them. In germline, CDR1 is SEHNR, CDR2 FQNEAQ (reference sequence). The CDR3 contains 14 residues. CDR3 sequence: CASSLGTVNTEAFF. CDR3 DNA sequence: TGTGCCAGCAGCTTAGGAACAGTGAACACTGAAGCTTTCTTT. Together with reference TRBV7-9 and TRBJ1-1, the CDR3 gives the full variable domain: DTGVSQNPRHKITKRGQNVTFRCDPISEHNRLYWYRQTLGQGPEFLTYFQNEAQLEKSRLLSDRFSAERPKGSFSTLEIQRTEQGDSAMYLCASSLGTVNTEAFFGQGTRLTVV.

This chain links TRBV18 with TRBJ2-3, with 9 bases that match TRBD2. The length of the CDR3 is 16 residues. The V gene's germline CDR1 is KGHSH and CDR2 LQKENI. V shed 3 bases and J 0 bases; nucleotides not matched to a gene: 4. CDR3 DNA: TGTGCCAGCTCACCTCTAGCGGGACCTAGCACAGATACGCAGTATTTT. Its translation is CASSPLAGPSTDTQYF.

J is TRBJ2-5 and V is TRBV7-9; a weak D match, TRBD2 (6 bases). Germline V gene sequence: CDR1 SEHNR, CDR2 FQNEAQ (reference sequence). The CDR3 runs to 13 residues. Trimming pared 5 bases from V and 4 bases from J, leaving 11 bases between. The CDR3, as DNA: TGTGCCAGCAGCCATCCTAGCGCAGAGACCCAGTACTTC. This encodes CASSHPSAETQYF.

The table lists this clone with many counts. Other DNA sequences in the same sample also yield this CDR3. V gene TRBV2 combines with J gene TRBJ2-7; perhaps TRBD2 as D (7 bases). CDR1 is SNHLY, CDR2 FYNNEI, per germline. Trimming removed 4 bases from V and 3 bases from J, with 10 bases in between. This CDR3 region has 13 residues. For the CDR3, the DNA is TGTGCCAGCAGTGGGGGAGGGGGCTACGAGCAGTACTTC. This translates into CASSGGGGYEQYF. The full variable domain, with the rest looked up from reference TRBV2 and TRBJ2-7, is EPEVTQTPSHQVTQMGQEVILRCVPISNHLYFYWYRQILGQKVEFLVSFYNNEISEKSEIFDDQFSVERPDGSNFTLKIRSTKLEDSAMYFCASSGGGGYEQYFGPGTRLTVT.

For this clone: A clone one base away is much larger, so this may be a read error. V usage is TRBV11-2 and J usage is TRBJ2-3; D gene unclear. Trimming shortened V by 3 bases and J by 6 bases, and 4 bases separated the two germline ends. This CDR3 region has 11 residues. In germline, CDR1 is SGHAT, CDR2 FQNNGV. CDR3 in amino acids: CASSLGDTQYF. The CDR3, as DNA: TGTGCCAGCAGCTTGGGCGATACGCAGTATTTT.

This clone was counted only a few times. The chain joins TRBV29-1 to TRBJ2-2; D remains ambiguous. Looked up from germline, CDR1 is SQVTM and CDR2 is ANQGSEA. V was shortened by 3 bases and J by 1 base, with 6 bases between the two germline ends. The CDR3 extends over 13 amino acids. The CDR3 DNA reads TGCAGCGTTGATAAAGGGAACACCGGGGAGCTGTTTTTT. The encoded protein is CSVDKGNTGELFF.

The chain couples TRBV5-6 to TRBJ2-3; D not resolved. V lost 1 base to trimming and J lost 7 bases, with 19 bases between them. CDR3 length: 16 residues. CDR1 and CDR2 from the germline V gene are SGHDT and YYEEEE. DNA of the CDR3: TGTGCCAGCAGCTTGATAGGACCGCCGAGCATGAATACGCAGTATTTT. Its protein is CASSLIGPPSMNTQYF.

This sequence joins TRBV10-1 and TRBJ2-7; TRBD2 matches at 9 bases. This CDR3 contains 20 residues. Unmatched junction bases numbered 22, after V lost 3 bases and J lost 4 bases. In germline, CDR1 is WNHNN, CDR2 SYGVQD (reference sequence). The CDR3 DNA is TGCGCCAGCAGTGAATACCGGTTAGCGGGAGAGAAAAAAGGGAGATACGAGCAGTACTTC. Protein product: CASSEYRLAGEKKGRYEQYF.

This chain uses TRBV28 with TRBJ1-2; D is perhaps TRBD1 (5 bases). Trimming removed 6 bases from V and 2 bases from J, with 10 bases in between. Germline V lookup: CDR1 MDHEN, CDR2 SYDVKM. The CDR3 spans 13 residues. In nucleotides, the CDR3 is TGTGCCAGCAGGGAGGGGCAGAACTATGGCTACACCTTC. This translates into CASREGQNYGYTF.

The V and J genes are TRBV5-1 and TRBJ2-1; D is ambiguous. The V and J ends lost 3 bases and 3 bases respectively, with 10 bases between them. Germline CDR1 and CDR2: SGHRS and YFSETQ. The CDR3 consists of 14 residues. DNA of the CDR3: TGCGCCAGCAGCTCCCATGCAGGCTACAATGAGCAGTTCTTC. Translation gives CASSSHAGYNEQFF.

V and J are TRBV28 and TRBJ2-3; no reliable D call. Germline values: CDR1 MDHEN, CDR2 SYDVKM. The V end lost 3 bases, the J end lost 3 bases, and 4 bases lay between the germline ends. The CDR3 has 12 amino acids. The CDR3: CASSFMTDTQYF. The CDR3 DNA is TGTGCCAGCAGTTTTATGACAGATACGCAGTATTTT. Supplemented by reference TRBV28 and TRBJ2-3, the full variable domain reads DVKVTQSSRYLVKRTGEKVFLECVQDMDHENMFWYRQDPGLGLRLIYFSYDVKMKEKGDIPEGYSVSREKKERFSLILESASTNQTSMYLCASSFMTDTQYFGPGTRLTVL.

This clone was observed many times. V and J are TRBV29-1 and TRBJ2-2, with D tentatively TRBD1 or TRBD2 (5 bases each). With 4 bases removed from V and 3 bases from J, the gap between germline ends came to 15 bases. The CDR3 has 15 amino acids. Looked up from germline, CDR1 is SQVTM and CDR2 is ANQGSEA. Here the CDR3 reads CSVARGAVDTGELFF. The DNA of the CDR3 is TGCAGCGTTGCAAGAGGGGCGGTGGACACCGGGGAGCTGTTTTTT.

The chain carries TRBV6-1 and TRBJ1-5; D may be TRBD1 (5 bases). The germline V and J ends were trimmed by 3 bases and 13 bases, with 10 bases remaining between them. Germline CDR1 and CDR2: MNHNS and SASEGT. The CDR3 runs 11 residues. The CDR3 sequence: CASSDMGRQHF. The CDR3 DNA reads as TGTGCCAGCAGTGATATGGGGCGTCAGCATTTT.

This chain connects TRBV11-2 to TRBJ2-5; tentatively, D is TRBD1 (6 bases). Trimming left V 1 base short and J 5 bases short, with 14 bases between. The germline V gene has CDR1 SGHAT and CDR2 FQNNGV. The length of the CDR3 is 15 residues. CDR3 bases: TGTGCCAGCAGCTTAGGGCAGGGGCTGAGGGAGACCCAGTACTTC. It codes for CASSLGQGLRETQYF.

This clone was detected a few times. Distinct nucleotide sequences in the sample also encode this CDR3. The J gene is TRBJ2-7, the V gene TRBV5-1, with a tentative D call TRBD1 (5 bases). V lost 3 bases and J lost 0, with 7 bases in between. There are 13 residues in the CDR3. Germline values: CDR1 SGHRS, CDR2 YFSETQ. The CDR3 spells CASSSDNSYEQYF. The CDR3 DNA follows: TGCGCCAGCAGCTCGGACAACTCCTACGAGCAGTACTTC.

With regard to this clone: This specimen includes other DNA sequences encoding the same CDR3. The chain has TRBV5-1 and TRBJ2-2, with D possibly TRBD1 on 5 matching bases. V shed 0 bases and J shed 5 bases, with 11 bases lying between them. The CDR3 runs to 15 residues. Germline loops: CDR1 SGHRS, CDR2 YFSETQ. This CDR3 reads CASSLDGQNTGELFF. The CDR3 DNA is TGCGCCAGCAGCTTGGATGGACAAAATACCGGGGAGCTGTTTTTT.

V is TRBV6-1 and J is TRBJ1-4; D is unclear. CDR1 and CDR2 (germline): MNHNS, SASEGT. The CDR3 contains 15 residues. V was clipped by 3 bases and J by 4 bases, with 12 bases between them. As DNA, the CDR3 is TGTGCCAGCAGTGAGTCCCAGATACATAATGAAAAACTGTTTTTT. The encoded protein is CASSESQIHNEKLFF.

The chain links TRBV20-1 to TRBJ1-1, with 7 bases aligning to TRBD1. Germline CDR1 is DFQATT and CDR2 is SNEGSKA (reference sequence). Unmatched junction bases numbered 8, after V lost 5 bases and J lost 11 bases. The CDR3 loop spans 11 amino acids. The DNA for the CDR3 is TGCAGTGCTGGGACAGTGCCCGGGGCTTTCTTT. Protein sequence: CSAGTVPGAFF.

This clone came up many times. The chain has TRBV19 and TRBJ1-5; D remains ambiguous. Germline CDR1 is LNHDA and CDR2 is SQIVND (reference sequence). V was trimmed by 7 bases and J by 0 bases, leaving 13 bases between them. The CDR3 loop spans 15 amino acids. The CDR3: CASTGNEYSNQPQHF. CDR3 nucleotide sequence: TGTGCCAGTACCGGAAACGAATATAGCAATCAGCCCCAGCATTTT.

This clone has just a few counts. This sequence joins TRBV2 and TRBJ2-1; D is unclear. V was cut by 8 bases and J by 2 bases, with 4 bases left in between. In germline, CDR1 is SNHLY, CDR2 FYNNEI. The CDR3 consists of 11 residues. In DNA, the CDR3 is TGTGCCAGCCAGACCTACAATGAGCAGTTCTTC. Its protein product is CASQTYNEQFF.

The J gene is TRBJ2-7, the V gene TRBV4-1; a weak D match, TRBD1 (7 bases). CDR1 is MGHRA and CDR2 is YSYEKL in the germline V gene. The ends were cut back, 1 base at V and 1 base at J, with 23 bases in the middle. The CDR3 runs 19 residues. The DNA for the CDR3 is TGCGCCAGCAGCCAAGCAGGCAGGAATAGGAGGGACAGTTCCTACGAGCAGTACTTC. Translated: CASSQAGRNRRDSSYEQYF.

This chain uses TRBV11-3 with TRBJ2-6, with TRBD2 as a possible D gene (5 bases). Trimming removed 5 bases at V and 0 bases at J, with 8 bases between. This CDR3 contains 15 residues. In germline, CDR1 is SGHNT, CDR2 YENEEA. CDR3 residues: CASSEGYSGANVLTF. CDR3 nucleotide sequence: TGTGCCAGCAGCGAGGGTTACTCTGGGGCCAACGTCCTGACTTTC.

This clone came up a few times. The chain links TRBV5-1 to TRBJ2-7, with D possibly matching TRBD1 (7 bases). V was trimmed by 3 bases and J by 5 bases, leaving 18 bases between them. Germline lookup yields CDR1 SGHRS and CDR2 YFSETQ. This CDR3 is 15 amino acids long. CDR3 protein: CASSYGQEGFHEQYF. The CDR3 nucleotides are TGCGCCAGCAGCTACGGACAGGAGGGTTTCCACGAGCAGTACTTC. Complete variable domain (other parts from reference TRBV5-1 and TRBJ2-7): KAGVTQTPRYLIKTRGQQVTLSCSPISGHRSVSWYQQTPGQGLQFLFEYFSETQRNKGNFPGRFSGRQFSNSRSEMNVSTLELGDSALYLCASSYGQEGFHEQYFGPGTRLTVT.

This clone was detected ten times or more. V and J are TRBV5-1 and TRBJ2-3; 7 nucleotides agree with TRBD2. CDR1 and CDR2 (germline): SGHRS, YFSETQ. The trim removed 4 bases at V and 5 bases at J, leaving 10 bases unmatched. The CDR3 length is 15 residues. This CDR3 reads CASSIGTIEEDTQYF. The CDR3 region has the DNA TGCGCCAGCAGCATTGGGACTATCGAAGAAGATACGCAGTATTTT.

The chain combines TRBV11-3 with TRBJ2-2; TRBD2 matches at 8 bases. The CDR3 is made up of 16 amino acids. Germline loops: CDR1 SGHNT, CDR2 YENEEA. Trimming took 5 bases from V and 3 from J; bases not matched to a gene: 8. The DNA of the CDR3 is TGTGCCAGCAGCCCCGGGGGGGGCGCCTACACCGGGGAGCTGTTTTTT. Amino acids: CASSPGGGAYTGELFF.

The J gene is TRBJ2-5, the V gene TRBV10-3, with 8 positions matching TRBD2. V shed 6 bases, J shed 1 base, and the junction held 1 base outside the gene matches. Germline-derived CDR1 and CDR2 are ENHRY and SYGVKD. This CDR3 is built from 13 residues. The CDR3 is CAIRREVQETQYF. The CDR3 DNA reads as TGTGCCATCAGGCGGGAGGTCCAAGAGACCCAGTACTTC.

In this sample, this clone turned up many times. V gene TRBV6-1 combines with J gene TRBJ1-1; D is unclear. Trimming shortened V by 3 bases and J by 5 bases, and 10 bases separated the two germline ends. CDR3 length: 13 residues. The germline CDR1 and CDR2 sequences are MNHNS and SASEGT. As DNA, the CDR3 is TGTGCCAGCAGTGAGTTCCGGAGTACTGAAGCTTTCTTT. The encoded protein is CASSEFRSTEAFF.

The chain combines TRBV20-1 with TRBJ2-3; unclear D gene. The germline V and J ends were trimmed by 5 bases and 2 bases, with 5 bases remaining between them. Germline-derived CDR1 and CDR2 are DFQATT and SNEGSKA (reference sequence). The CDR3 has 11 residues. The CDR3 sequence: CSADFTDTQYF. The DNA of the CDR3 is TGCAGTGCTGACTTCACAGATACGCAGTATTTT.